These T cell receptor beta chains were read from a single sample in a study of CD8 T cells in Susac syndrome. MiXCR, run by TCRdb on the immunoSEQ multiplex PCR reads, gives a single entry per CDR3 protein. This sample has roughly 120,000 distinct CDR3 sequences, with around 94% found just once. Specimen: CD4+ T cells from PBMCs. These receptors all stem from a human donor in good health. Both conserved end residues are part of each CDR3. The order of the fields is V gene, D gene, J gene, clone size, CDR3 DNA, CDR3 protein. The D gene is left open where the match is weak. The size entry is marked missing in some rows and otherwise reads once, few, many or a size class.

TRBV12-3/TRBV12-4	TRBD2	TRBJ2-1	once	TGTGCCAGCAGTTTAGCCCCGGGACTAGCGGGAGAGTGGGCCTCCTACAATGAGCAGTTCTTC	CASSLAPGLAGEWASYNEQFF
TRBV20-1	TRBD2	TRBJ2-3	.	TGCAGTGGCCTCGCGGGAGGGCCCAAAGATACGCAGTATTTT	CSGLAGGPKDTQYF
TRBV19	.	TRBJ2-7	.	TGTGCCAGTAGTATAAGGCAGGCCCTCTCCTACGAGCAGTACTTC	CASSIRQALSYEQYF
TRBV5-1	TRBD1	TRBJ1-4	.	TGCGCCAGCAGGAACCAGGGGGTGACTAATGAAAAACTGTTTTTT	CASRNQGVTNEKLFF
TRBV5-1	.	TRBJ2-1	.	TGCGCCAGCAGCTCTCGGACGGGTAATGAGCAGTTCTTC	CASSSRTGNEQFF
TRBV4-1	.	TRBJ1-2	once	TGCGCCAGCAGCCAGTTACAGGGAGAAGGCTACACCTTC	CASSQLQGEGYTF
TRBV20-1	.	TRBJ2-3	.	TGCAGTGCTAGACCCCGAACGAGCACAGATACGCAGTATTTT	CSARPRTSTDTQYF
TRBV5-1	.	TRBJ2-4	.	TGCGCCAGCAGCACGGGCTATCGGGACATTCAGTACTTC	CASSTGYRDIQYF
TRBV5-1	TRBD1	TRBJ1-5	once	TGCGCCAGCAGAGAGACAGGGAGCAATCAGCCCCAGCATTTT	CASRETGSNQPQHF
TRBV10-2	TRBD2	TRBJ2-3	.	TGCGCCAGCAGTGACGGCGGGAGGGTGAACCCAGATACGCAGTATTTT	CASSDGGRVNPDTQYF
TRBV5-1	TRBD2	TRBJ2-3	.	TGCGCCAGCAGCTTTAATAGCGGGGCTTTCACAGATACGCAGTATTTT	CASSFNSGAFTDTQYF
TRBV14	TRBD2	TRBJ2-7	.	TGTGCCAGCAGCCCGAGGCTAGCGGACGAGCAGTACTTC	CASSPRLADEQYF
TRBV29-1	TRBD1	TRBJ2-7	once	TGCAGCGCCACGGACAGGGGGCTCGACGAGCAGTACTTC	CSATDRGLDEQYF
TRBV6-5	TRBD1	TRBJ2-1	.	TGTGCCAGCAGTCCCCGACAGGGGGATGAGCAGTTCTTC	CASSPRQGDEQFF
TRBV5-4	.	TRBJ2-1	.	TGTGCCAGCAGCTTGGTCGGGCCCCCGCTGTTCTTC	CASSLVGPPLFF
TRBV29-1	.	TRBJ1-2	.	TGCAGCGCTGACCGGGGAGGCCTTTATGGCTACACCTTC	CSADRGGLYGYTF
TRBV12-3/TRBV12-4	TRBD1	TRBJ1-1	.	TGTGCCAGCAGGCCCACAGGGGGTTGGGCTGAAGCTTTCTTT	CASRPTGGWAEAFF